This is a list of T cell receptor beta chains from one sample in a study of monozygotic twins with cystic fibrosis. The table came from immunoSEQ multiplex PCR; TCRdb's copy has only in-frame clones and leaves some out. This table holds 8,000 to 10,000 clones, 98% to 99% found once. Source material: blood. The source of these receptors is a girl aged 2 to 9 with cystic fibrosis. CDR3s include the opening cysteine and the closing phenylalanine or tryptophan. A D gene is named only where the DNA matches it firmly. Clone size is shown for a subset of rows, as once, few, many or a class of expanded clone.

>TRBV25-1|NA|TRBJ1-2|TRBD1
TGTGCCAGCAGTGGGGACAGTGGCTATGGCTACACCTTC
CASSGDSGYGYTF
>TRBV7-2|NA|TRBJ1-4|TRBD1
TGTGCCAGCAGCTTGACAGGGGGGCGGAGAAAACTGTTTTTT
CASSLTGGRRKLFF
>TRBV6-1|NA|TRBJ2-3|TRBD1
TGTGCCAGCAGTGATGAGACAGGGAGTAATTTCCCAGATACGCAGTATTTT
CASSDETGSNFPDTQYF
>TRBV7-2|NA|TRBJ2-7|TRBD2
TGTGCCAGCAGCTTGACGGGAGGGTCCTACGAGCAGTACTTC
CASSLTGGSYEQYF
>TRBV18|NA|TRBJ2-1|NA
TGTGCCAGCTCACCACCCCTTAGAGGTGAGCAGTTCTTC
CASSPPLRGEQFF
>TRBV27|NA|TRBJ2-1|NA
TGTGCCAGCAGTTTAATTTATAGGAGGGGGGCGTCGTATGAGCAGTTCTTC
CASSLIYRRGASYEQFF
>TRBV10-1|NA|TRBJ2-3|TRBD2
TGCGCCAGCAGTGAAATATCTAGCGGGAAGGTAACGCAGTATTTT
CASSEISSGKVTQYF
>TRBV5-6|NA|TRBJ1-2|NA
TGTGCCAGCAGCTTGGCCGGGGGGCGCAGCTATGGCTACACCTTC
CASSLAGGRSYGYTF
>TRBV4-1|NA|TRBJ2-7|NA
TGCGCTAGCAGCCAACTAGTGGGCTCCTACGAGCAGTACTTC
CASSQLVGSYEQYF
>TRBV19|NA|TRBJ2-2|TRBD2
TGTGCCAGTAGTAGCGGGAGGGCCACCGGGGAGCTGTTTTTT
CASSSGRATGELFF
>TRBV19|once|TRBJ2-3|TRBD2
TGTGCCAGTAGCGAGGGACTAGCGGGAGTCGATACGCAGTATTTT
CASSEGLAGVDTQYF
>TRBV2|NA|TRBJ2-3|TRBD2
TGTGCCAGCCCTACAGCGGGAGTGAGAGATACGCAGTATTTT
CASPTAGVRDTQYF
>TRBV10-3|NA|TRBJ2-7|TRBD2
TGTGCCATCAGTGAGCTACTAGCGGGGAGCTCCTACGAGCAGTACTTC
CAISELLAGSSYEQYF
>TRBV5-1|once|TRBJ2-1|TRBD2
TGCGCCAGCAGCTTCGGACTAGCGGCAGCAAATTTGATTTACAATGAGCAGTTCTTC
CASSFGLAAANLIYNEQFF
>TRBV27|NA|TRBJ2-7|NA
TGTGCCAGCAGTTTATATCCAGGGTTCGACGAGCAGTACTTC
CASSLYPGFDEQYF
>TRBV28|NA|TRBJ2-1|NA
TGTGCCAGCAGCCACCATCAGGGAATTCGGGACAATGAGCAGTTCTTC
CASSHHQGIRDNEQFF
>TRBV4-3|NA|TRBJ2-7|NA
TGCGCCAGCAGCCACTTTATCTTCTCCGAGCAGTACTTC
CASSHFIFSEQYF
>TRBV15|NA|TRBJ1-1|TRBD1
TGTGCCACCAGCGGGGACAGGGGGAACACTGAAGCTTTCTTT
CATSGDRGNTEAFF
>TRBV7-2|NA|TRBJ2-7|NA
TGTGCCAGCAGCTTGGCAGCGGGTTACGAGCAGTACTTC
CASSLAAGYEQYF
>TRBV18|few|TRBJ1-5|NA
TGTGCCAGCTCACCCGGGGACCTAGGCGGGCAGCCCCAGCATTTT
CASSPGDLGGQPQHF
>TRBV6-1|NA|TRBJ1-1|TRBD1
TGTGCCAGCATTAGACAGGGGGTTCGTACTGAAGCTTTCTTT
CASIRQGVRTEAFF
>TRBV30|NA|TRBJ1-5|NA
TGTGCCTGGAGTGGAGGACAGTTTAATCAGCCCCAGCATTTT
CAWSGGQFNQPQHF
>TRBV5-5|NA|TRBJ2-7|TRBD2
TGTGCCAGCAGCATGACTAGCGGGATTTACGAGCAGTACTTC
CASSMTSGIYEQYF
>TRBV4-1|NA|TRBJ2-3|NA
TGCGCCAGCGGACAGACCACAGATACGCAGTATTTT
CASGQTTDTQYF
>TRBV13|NA|TRBJ2-7|TRBD2
TGTGCCAGCAGCTGGGGACTAGCGGGAGAGTACGAGCAGTACTTC
CASSWGLAGEYEQYF
>TRBV27|NA|TRBJ1-1|TRBD1
TGTGCCAGCAGCCGGCTCCAGGGGGAAGGCACTGAAGCTTTCTTT
CASSRLQGEGTEAFF
>TRBV5-8|NA|TRBJ2-7|TRBD1
TGTGCCAGCAGCGTAAACAGGGGTATTCAGGACGAGCAGTACTTC
CASSVNRGIQDEQYF
>TRBV7-9|once|TRBJ2-3|TRBD2
TGTGCCAGCAGCTTACGGCTAGCGGGGCGCACAGATACGCAGTATTTT
CASSLRLAGRTDTQYF
>TRBV4-2|NA|TRBJ1-1|NA
TGTGCCAGCAGCCAAAGGGTCACATGGGGCACTGAAGCTTTCTTT
CASSQRVTWGTEAFF
>TRBV6-5|NA|TRBJ1-1|NA
TGTGCCAGCAGTTACTCGCGAAAGACCATGAACACTGAAGCTTTCTTT
CASSYSRKTMNTEAFF
>TRBV6-6|NA|TRBJ2-3|TRBD1
TGTGCCAGCAGGCGGACGGGACAGAACACAGATACGCAGTATTTT
CASRRTGQNTDTQYF
>TRBV6-6|NA|TRBJ1-5|NA
TGTGCCAGCGGACAAAATCAGCCCCAGCATTTT
CASGQNQPQHF
>TRBV7-2|NA|TRBJ2-5|NA
TGTGCCAGCAGCTTAGGAATAGGGGCCTTCCAAGAGACCCAGTACTTC
CASSLGIGAFQETQYF
>TRBV6-5|once|TRBJ1-2|NA
TGTGCCAGCAGTTCAGACTTTAGGGGTCCCTCTAGGGGCTACACCTTC
CASSSDFRGPSRGYTF
>TRBV19|NA|TRBJ2-3|NA
TGTGCCAGTAGTCCATGGGCCCCCGAAACGCAGTATTTT
CASSPWAPETQYF
>TRBV11-2|NA|TRBJ2-7|NA
TGTGCCAGCAGCCACGTCTACGAGCAGTACTTC
CASSHVYEQYF
>TRBV7-2|NA|TRBJ2-7|TRBD2
TGTGCCAGCAGCTTGGTCTACGGGAGGTTGGAGCAGTACTTC
CASSLVYGRLEQYF
>TRBV7-3|NA|TRBJ2-6|NA
TGTGCCAGCAGCCCTTCTGGGGCCAACGTCCTGACTTTC
CASSPSGANVLTF
>TRBV27|once|TRBJ2-1|NA
TGTGCCAGCAGTCCAGACTCTAGCCGGTACAATGAGCAGTTCTTC
CASSPDSSRYNEQFF